These 5 T cell receptor beta chains share one sample of origin, sequenced in a study of regulatory T cells in long-lasting Graves disease. The authors built TCR beta libraries using iRepertoire HTBI primers and Arm-PCR of CDR3 regions. TCRdb recomputed calls from the multiplex PCR reads with MiXCR, one row per CDR3 protein. The table lists around 400,000 distinct CDR3 sequences, 20% to 30% of them singletons. The time point is: persistent/refractory GD, antithyroid drugs over 5 years with positive TRAb. Isolated PBMC RNA provided the starting material for the TCR library. Sample: peripheral blood mononuclear cells (PBMCs), taken when the disease was refractory, from a patient treated with antithyroid drugs. Receptor source: a female donor with Graves disease.

This clonotype was seen many times. CDR3 sequence reads: CASRGDRGSMNIQYF. The CDR3 nucleotides are TGTGCCAGCAGGGGGGACAGGGGGTCGATGAACATTCAGTACTTC. The chain combines TRBV2 with TRBJ2-4; 11 bases line up with TRBD1. Trimming cost V 6 bases and J 7 bases; bases outside gene matches: 8. Germline assignment: CDR1 SNHLY and CDR2 FYNNEI. This CDR3 is 15 amino acids long.

The rearrangement uses TRBV24-1 and TRBJ1-1; 9 nucleotides align to TRBD1. From germline, CDR1 is KGHDR and CDR2 SFDVKD. V lost 4 bases to trimming and J lost 7 bases; unmatched junction nucleotides: 3. CDR3 length: 13 amino acids. The CDR3 spells CATSDRDRDEAFF. The DNA for the CDR3 is TGTGCCACCAGTGACCGGGACAGGGATGAAGCTTTCTTT.

The chain carries TRBV7-8 and TRBJ2-7; D is unclear. CDR1 SGHVS and CDR2 FQNEAQ come from the germline V gene. V gave up 5 bases and J gave up 2 bases, with 13 bases separating them. The length of the CDR3 is 14 residues. CDR3 protein: CASSAHGVTYEQYF. CDR3 coding DNA: TGTGCCAGCAGCGCCCACGGCGTTACCTACGAGCAGTACTTC. Full variable domain (outside the CDR3, taken from reference TRBV7-8 and TRBJ2-7): GAGVSQSPRYKVAKRGQDVALRCDPISGHVSLFWYQQALGQGPEFLTYFQNEAQLDKSGLPSDRFFAERPEGSVSTLKIQRTQQEDSAVYLCASSAHGVTYEQYFGPGTRLTVT.

V usage is TRBV2 and J usage is TRBJ2-1; TRBD2 is a possible D gene (7 bases). Per the germline V gene, CDR1 is SNHLY and CDR2 is FYNNEI. Trimming left V 6 bases short and J 5 bases short, with 14 bases between. The CDR3 consists of 14 residues. CDR3 protein: CASSPRGGHNEQFF. The CDR3 DNA is TGTGCCAGCAGCCCAAGGGGGGGCCACAATGAGCAGTTCTTC.

This clonotype was seen at least ten times. The chain recombines TRBV11-2 with TRBJ2-7, with D possibly matching TRBD2 (6 bases). V gave up 0 bases and J gave up 9 bases, with 18 bases separating them. Germline CDR1 SGHAT, CDR2 FQNNGV. CDR3 length equals 15 residues. DNA of the CDR3: TGTGCCAGCAGCTTAGATCGTAGTAGCGGCGAGGGGCAGTACTTC. It codes for CASSLDRSSGEGQYF. Complete variable domain (other parts from reference TRBV11-2 and TRBJ2-7): EAGVAQSPRYKIIEKRQSVAFWCNPISGHATLYWYQQILGQGPKLLIQFQNNGVVDDSQLPKDRFSAERLKGVDSTLKIQPAKLEDSAVYLCASSLDRSSGEGQYFGPGTRLTVT.